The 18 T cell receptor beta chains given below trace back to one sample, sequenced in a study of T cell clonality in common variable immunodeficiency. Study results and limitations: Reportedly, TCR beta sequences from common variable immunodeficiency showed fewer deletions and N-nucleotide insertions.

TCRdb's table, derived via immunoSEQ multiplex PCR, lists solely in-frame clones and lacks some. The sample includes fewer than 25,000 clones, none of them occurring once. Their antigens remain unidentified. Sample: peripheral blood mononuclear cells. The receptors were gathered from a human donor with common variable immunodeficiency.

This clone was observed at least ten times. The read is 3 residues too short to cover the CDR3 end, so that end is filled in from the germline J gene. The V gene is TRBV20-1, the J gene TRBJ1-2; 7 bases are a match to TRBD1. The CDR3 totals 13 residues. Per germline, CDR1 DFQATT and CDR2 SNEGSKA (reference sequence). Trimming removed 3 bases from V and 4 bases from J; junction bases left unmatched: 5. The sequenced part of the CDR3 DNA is TGCAGTGCTAGGCAGGGGGTAGGCTATGGC. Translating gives CSARQGVGYG. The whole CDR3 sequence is CSARQGVGYGYTF.

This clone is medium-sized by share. The CDR3 reads CASRLAGTGVNTEAFF. The sequenced part of the CDR3 DNA is TGCGCCAGCAGACTTGCCGGGACAGGGGTGAACACTGAA. The chain combines TRBV5-1 with TRBJ1-1; TRBD1 matches at 10 bases. The read finishes 3 residues shy of the CDR3 end, and the germline J gene is used to complete it. The CDR3 runs 16 residues. J lost 0 bases, V lost 5 bases, and 7 bases had no gene match. CDR1 and CDR2 (germline): SGHRS, YFSETQ.

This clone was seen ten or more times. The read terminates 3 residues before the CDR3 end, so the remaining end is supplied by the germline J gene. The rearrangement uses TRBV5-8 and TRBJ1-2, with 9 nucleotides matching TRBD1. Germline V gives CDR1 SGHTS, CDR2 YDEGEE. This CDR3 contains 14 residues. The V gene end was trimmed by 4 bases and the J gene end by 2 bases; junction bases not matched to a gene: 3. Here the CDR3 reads CASSQGQGNYGYTF. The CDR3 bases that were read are TGTGCCAGCAGCCAAGGACAGGGGAACTATGGC. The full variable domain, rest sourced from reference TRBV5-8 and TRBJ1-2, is EAGVTQSPTHLIKTRGQQATLRCSPISGHTSVYWYQQALGLGLQFLLWYDEGEERNRGNFPPRFSGRQFPNYSSELNVNALELEDSALYLCASSQGQGNYGYTFGSGTRLTVV.

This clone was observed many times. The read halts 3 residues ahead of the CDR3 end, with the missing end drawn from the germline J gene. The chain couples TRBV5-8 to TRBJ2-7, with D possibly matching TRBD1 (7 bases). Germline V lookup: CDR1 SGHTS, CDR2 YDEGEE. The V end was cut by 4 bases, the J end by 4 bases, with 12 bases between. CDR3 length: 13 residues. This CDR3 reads CASSRQGGYEQYF. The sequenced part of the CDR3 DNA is TGTGCCAGCAGCCGACAGGGAGGTTACGAG.

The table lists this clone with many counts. This chain's CDR3 is CASSLNSAGNTIYF. Partial CDR3 DNA: TGTGCCAGCAGTCTCAACAGTGCTGGAAACACC. This chain connects TRBV7-6 to TRBJ1-3; D ambiguous. The read gets to within 3 residues of the CDR3 end, and the germline J gene fills in the rest. V lost 6 bases, J lost 2 bases, and 11 bases lay in between. The CDR3 loop spans 14 amino acids. CDR1 and CDR2 (germline): SGHVS, FNYEAQ. Full variable domain (outside the CDR3, taken from reference TRBV7-6 and TRBJ1-3): GAGVSQSPRYKVTKRGQDVALRCDPISGHVSLYWYRQALGQGPEFLTYFNYEAQQDKSGLPNDRFSAERPEGSISTLTIQRTEQRDSAMYRCASSLNSAGNTIYFGEGSWLTVV.

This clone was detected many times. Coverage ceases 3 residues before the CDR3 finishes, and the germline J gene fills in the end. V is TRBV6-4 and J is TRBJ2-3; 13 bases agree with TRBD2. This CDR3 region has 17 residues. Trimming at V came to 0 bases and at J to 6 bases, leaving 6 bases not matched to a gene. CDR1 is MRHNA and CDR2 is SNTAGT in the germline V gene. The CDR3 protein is CASSDSGTSGARDTQYF. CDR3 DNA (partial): TGTGCCAGCAGTGACTCCGGGACTAGCGGGGCCCGGGATACG.

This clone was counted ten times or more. The CDR3 sequence is CASPDEQYF. The sequenced CDR3 bases are TGCGCCAGCCCAGACGAG. This sequence joins TRBV5-1 and TRBJ2-7; D unresolved. The sequence runs out 3 residues before the end of the CDR3; the remainder is reconstructed from the germline J gene. CDR3 length: 9 amino acids. Trimming pared 7 bases from V and 5 bases from J, leaving 4 bases between. The germline V gene encodes CDR1 SGHRS and CDR2 YFSETQ.

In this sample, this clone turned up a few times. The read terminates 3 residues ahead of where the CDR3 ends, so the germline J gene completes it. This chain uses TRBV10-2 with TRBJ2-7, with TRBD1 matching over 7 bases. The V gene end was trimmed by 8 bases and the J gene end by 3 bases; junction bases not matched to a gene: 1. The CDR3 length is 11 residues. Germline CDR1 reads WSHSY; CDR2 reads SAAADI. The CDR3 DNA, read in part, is TGCGCCAGCCGGGACAGCTACGAG. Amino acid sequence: CASRDSYE. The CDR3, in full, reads CASRDSYEQYF.

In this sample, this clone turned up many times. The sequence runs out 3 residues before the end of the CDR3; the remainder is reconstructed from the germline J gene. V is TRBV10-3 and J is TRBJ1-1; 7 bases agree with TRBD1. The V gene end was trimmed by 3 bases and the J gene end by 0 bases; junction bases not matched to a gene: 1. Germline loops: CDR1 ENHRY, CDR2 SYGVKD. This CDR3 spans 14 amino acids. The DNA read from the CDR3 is TGTGCCATCAGTGAAGGGGGCATGAACACTGAA. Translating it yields CAISEGGMNTE. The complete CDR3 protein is CAISEGGMNTEAFF.

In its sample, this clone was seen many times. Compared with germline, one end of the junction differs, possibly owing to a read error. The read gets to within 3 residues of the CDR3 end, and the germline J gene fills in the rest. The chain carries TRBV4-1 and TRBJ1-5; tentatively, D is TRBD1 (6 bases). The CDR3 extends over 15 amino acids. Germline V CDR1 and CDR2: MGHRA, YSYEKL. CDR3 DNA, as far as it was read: TGCACCAGCAGCCAACAGGCAGGGGCCCATGGGCCC. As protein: CTSSQQAGAHGP. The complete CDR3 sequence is CTSSQQAGAHGPQHF.

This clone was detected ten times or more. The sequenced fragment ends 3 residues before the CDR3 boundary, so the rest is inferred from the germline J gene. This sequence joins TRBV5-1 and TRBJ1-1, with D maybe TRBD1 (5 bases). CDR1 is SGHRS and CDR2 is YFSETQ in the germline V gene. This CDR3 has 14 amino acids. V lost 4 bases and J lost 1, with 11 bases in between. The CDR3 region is CASSPQGGNTEAFF. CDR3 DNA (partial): TGCGCCAGCAGCCCCCAGGGCGGGAACACTGAA.

CDR3: CASSIPVGGQSNQPQHF. The CDR3 DNA, read in part, is TGTGCCAGTAGTATTCCTGTGGGGGGTCAAAGCAATCAGCCC. V usage is TRBV19 and J usage is TRBJ1-5; D is perhaps TRBD1 (5 bases). The read gets to within 3 residues of the CDR3 end, and the germline J gene fills in the rest. CDR3 length: 17 residues. Trimming shortened V by 3 bases and J by 1 base, and 16 bases separated the two germline ends. CDR1 LNHDA and CDR2 SQIVND come from the germline V gene (reference sequence). The whole variable domain, remainder taken from reference TRBV19 and TRBJ1-5, is DGGITQSPKYLFRKEGQNVTLSCEQNLNHDAMYWYRQDPGQGLRLIYYSQIVNDFQKGDIAEGYSVSREKKESFPLTVTSAQKNPTAFYLCASSIPVGGQSNQPQHFGDGTRLSIL.

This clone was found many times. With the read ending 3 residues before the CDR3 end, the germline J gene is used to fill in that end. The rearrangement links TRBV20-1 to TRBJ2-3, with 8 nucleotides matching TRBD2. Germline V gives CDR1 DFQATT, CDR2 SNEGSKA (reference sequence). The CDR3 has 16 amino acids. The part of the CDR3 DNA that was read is TGCAGTGCTAGTCGTGGGGGGTCGGGAGGGCTCTTGGCG. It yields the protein CSASRGGSGGLLA. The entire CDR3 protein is CSASRGGSGGLLAQYF.

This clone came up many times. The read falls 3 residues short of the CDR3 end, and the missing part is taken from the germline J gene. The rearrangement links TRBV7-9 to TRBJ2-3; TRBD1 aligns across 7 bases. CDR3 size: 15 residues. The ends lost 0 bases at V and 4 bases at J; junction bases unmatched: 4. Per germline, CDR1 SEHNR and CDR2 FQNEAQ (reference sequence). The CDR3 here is CASSLALTGADTQYF. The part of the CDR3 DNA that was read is TGTGCCAGCAGCTTAGCACTCACAGGGGCAGATACG.

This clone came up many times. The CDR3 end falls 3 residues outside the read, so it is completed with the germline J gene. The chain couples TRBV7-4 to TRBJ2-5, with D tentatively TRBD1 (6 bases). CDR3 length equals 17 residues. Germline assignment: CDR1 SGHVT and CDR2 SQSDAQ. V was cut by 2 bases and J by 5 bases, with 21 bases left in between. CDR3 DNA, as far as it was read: TGTGCCAGCAGCTTAAATCAGGGGCAGATAGTCGGGGAGACC. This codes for CASSLNQGQIVGET. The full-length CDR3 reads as CASSLNQGQIVGETQYF.

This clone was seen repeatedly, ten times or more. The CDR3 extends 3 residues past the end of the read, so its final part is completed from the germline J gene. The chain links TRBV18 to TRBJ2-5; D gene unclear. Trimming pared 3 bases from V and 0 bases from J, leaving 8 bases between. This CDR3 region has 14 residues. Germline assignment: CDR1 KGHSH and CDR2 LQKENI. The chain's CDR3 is CASSPRTNQETQYF. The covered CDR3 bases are TGTGCCAGCTCACCCCGCACAAACCAAGAGACC. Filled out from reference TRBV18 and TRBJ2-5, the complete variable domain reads NAGVMQNPRHLVRRRGQEARLRCSPMKGHSHVYWYRQLPEEGLKFMVYLQKENIIDESGMPKERFSAEFPKEGPSILRIQQVVRGDSAAYFCASSPRTNQETQYFGPGTRLLVL.

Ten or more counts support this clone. The covered CDR3 bases are TGTGCCAGCAGCGAAAGAGGGACTAGCGGGAGCGAGGGCGGGGAG. Amino acid sequence: CASSERGTSGSEGGE. The whole CDR3 sequence is CASSERGTSGSEGGELFF. V gene TRBV6-1 combines with J gene TRBJ2-2; 14 nucleotides line up with TRBD2. The read stops 3 residues short of the end of the CDR3; the missing end is completed from the germline J gene. The J segment lost 7 bases and the V segment lost 6 bases, leaving 13 bases of the junction unmatched. The CDR3 totals 18 residues. Germline values: CDR1 MNHNS, CDR2 SASEGT.

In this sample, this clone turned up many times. The DNA read from the CDR3 is TGTGCCAGTAGTATAATTGGGGGCGCGGAGACC. Its protein is CASSIIGGAET. Given in full, the CDR3 is CASSIIGGAETQYF. The chain joins TRBV19 to TRBJ2-5, with D tentatively TRBD1 (6 bases). The read is 3 residues too short to cover the CDR3 end, so that end is filled in from the germline J gene. This CDR3 has 14 amino acids. Trimming stripped 2 bases from V and 5 bases from J, with 12 bases between. Germline CDR1 reads LNHDA; CDR2 reads SQIVND (reference sequence).